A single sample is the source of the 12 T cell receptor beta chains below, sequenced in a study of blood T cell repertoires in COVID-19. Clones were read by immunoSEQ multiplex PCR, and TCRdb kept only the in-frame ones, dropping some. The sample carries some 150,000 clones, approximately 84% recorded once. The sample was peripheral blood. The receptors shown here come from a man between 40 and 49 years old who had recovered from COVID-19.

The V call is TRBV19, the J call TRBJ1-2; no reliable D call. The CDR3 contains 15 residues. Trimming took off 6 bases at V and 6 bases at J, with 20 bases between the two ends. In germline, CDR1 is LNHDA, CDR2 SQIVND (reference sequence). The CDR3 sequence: CASSRRGREGNGYTF. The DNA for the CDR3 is TGTGCCAGTAGCCGGAGAGGGAGGGAAGGCAATGGCTACACCTTC.

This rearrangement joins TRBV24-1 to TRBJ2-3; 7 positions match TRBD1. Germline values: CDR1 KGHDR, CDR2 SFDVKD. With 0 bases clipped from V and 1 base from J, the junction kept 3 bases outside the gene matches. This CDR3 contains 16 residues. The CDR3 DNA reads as TGTGCCACCAGTGATTTGCGTGGACAGGGCACAGATACGCAGTATTTT. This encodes CATSDLRGQGTDTQYF.

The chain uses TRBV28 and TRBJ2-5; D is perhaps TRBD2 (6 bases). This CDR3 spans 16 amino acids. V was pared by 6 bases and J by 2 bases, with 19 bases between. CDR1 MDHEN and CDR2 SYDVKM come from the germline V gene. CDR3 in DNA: TGTGCCAGCAGCGAACCGGACTACTCTTTACAAGAGACCCAGTACTTC. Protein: CASSEPDYSLQETQYF.

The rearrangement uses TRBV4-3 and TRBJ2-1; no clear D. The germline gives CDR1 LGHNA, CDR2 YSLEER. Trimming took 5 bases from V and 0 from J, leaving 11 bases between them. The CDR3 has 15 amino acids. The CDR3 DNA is TGCGCCAGCAGCAAGGAGAGCAGCTCCTACAATGAGCAGTTCTTC. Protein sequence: CASSKESSSYNEQFF.

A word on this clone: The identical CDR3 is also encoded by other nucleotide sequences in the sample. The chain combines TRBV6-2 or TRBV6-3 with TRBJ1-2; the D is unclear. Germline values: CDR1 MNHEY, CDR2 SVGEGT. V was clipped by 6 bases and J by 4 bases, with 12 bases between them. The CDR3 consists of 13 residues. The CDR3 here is CASSPQKIYGYTF. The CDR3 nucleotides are TGTGCCAGCAGCCCACAGAAAATCTATGGCTACACCTTC.

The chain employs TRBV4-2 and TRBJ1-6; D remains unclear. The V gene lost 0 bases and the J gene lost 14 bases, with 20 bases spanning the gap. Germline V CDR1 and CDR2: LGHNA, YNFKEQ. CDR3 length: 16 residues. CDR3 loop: CASSQEMRVEESALHF. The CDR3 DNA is TGTGCCAGCAGCCAAGAGATGAGGGTGGAGGAATCGGCCCTCCACTTT.

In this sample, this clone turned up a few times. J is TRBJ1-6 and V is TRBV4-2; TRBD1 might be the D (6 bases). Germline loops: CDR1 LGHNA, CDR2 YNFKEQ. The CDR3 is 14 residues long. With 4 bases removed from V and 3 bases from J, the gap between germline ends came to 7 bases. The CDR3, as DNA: TGTGCCAGCAGCCTACAGGGCTATAATTCACCCCTCCACTTT. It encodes CASSLQGYNSPLHF.

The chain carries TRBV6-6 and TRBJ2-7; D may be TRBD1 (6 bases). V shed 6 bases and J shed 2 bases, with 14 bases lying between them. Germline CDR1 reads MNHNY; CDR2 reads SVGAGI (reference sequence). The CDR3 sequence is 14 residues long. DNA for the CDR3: TGTGCCAGCAGCCACTCCCAGGGGACCTACGAGCAGTACTTC. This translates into CASSHSQGTYEQYF.

The CDR3 nucleotides are TGCAGCGGACGGACAGCCACTGAAGCTTTCTTT. Its protein product is CSGRTATEAFF. V gene TRBV29-1 combines with J gene TRBJ1-1, with D possibly TRBD1 on 6 matching bases. Trimming took off 7 bases at V and 4 bases at J, with 10 bases between the two ends. Germline values: CDR1 SQVTM, CDR2 ANQGSEA. This CDR3 contains 11 residues.

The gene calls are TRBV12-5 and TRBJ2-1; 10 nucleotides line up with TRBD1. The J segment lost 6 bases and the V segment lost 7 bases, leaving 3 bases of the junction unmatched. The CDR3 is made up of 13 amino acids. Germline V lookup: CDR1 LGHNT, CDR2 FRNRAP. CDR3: CASVRTGGNEQFF. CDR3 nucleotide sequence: TGTGCTAGTGTTCGGACAGGGGGCAATGAGCAGTTCTTC.

CDR3 loop: CASSESHSEAFF. CDR3 bases: TGTGCCAGCAGTGAGTCTCACAGTGAAGCTTTCTTT. This chain joins TRBV6-1 and TRBJ1-1; D is unclear. Trimming left V 3 bases short and J 7 bases short, with 9 bases between. Germline CDR1 MNHNS, CDR2 SASEGT. The length of the CDR3 is 12 residues.

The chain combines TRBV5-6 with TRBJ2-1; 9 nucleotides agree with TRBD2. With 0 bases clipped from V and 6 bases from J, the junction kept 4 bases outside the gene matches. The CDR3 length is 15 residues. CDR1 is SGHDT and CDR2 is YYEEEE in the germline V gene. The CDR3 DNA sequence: TGTGCCAGCAGCTTGGTCTCTAGCGGGGCCAATGAGCAGTTCTTC. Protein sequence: CASSLVSSGANEQFF.